These 20 T cell receptor beta chains share one sample of origin, sequenced in a study of T cell repertoires in ileal Crohn's disease. Stated time point: neoterminal ileum biopsy at postoperative endoscopy, about 6 months after surgery. Sequencing was performed with immunoSEQ multiplex PCR; in TCRdb, only in-frame clones are kept and a portion is missing. The profile covers about 10,000 clones, with 78% appearing a single time and around 20% taken by the ten largest. Source material: ileal tissue. Source of these receptors: an adult with Crohn's disease.

This clone showed up just a few times. This chain connects TRBV10-3 to TRBJ2-5; D is perhaps TRBD2 (7 bases). From germline, CDR1 is ENHRY and CDR2 SYGVKD. V lost 6 bases, J lost 4 bases, and 15 bases lay in between. CDR3 size: 14 residues. CDR3 residues: CAIRSTRGGETQYF. In DNA, the CDR3 is TGTGCCATCAGGTCCACTAGGGGGGGAGAGACCCAGTACTTC.

The J gene is TRBJ2-3, the V gene TRBV4-3; 8 bases are shared with TRBD2. V lost 3 bases and J lost 2; bases outside the gene matches: 13. Germline V gene lookup returns CDR1 LGHNA and CDR2 YSLEER. This CDR3 contains 18 residues. CDR3 sequence: CASSQLRGGRGATDTQYF. CDR3 coding DNA: TGCGCCAGCAGCCAGCTACGGGGGGGCAGAGGGGCCACAGATACGCAGTATTTT.

The chain combines TRBV4-2 with TRBJ2-2; D gene ambiguous. Germline lookup yields CDR1 LGHNA and CDR2 YNFKEQ. The CDR3 sequence is 15 residues long. The V end lost 7 bases, the J end lost 3 bases, and 15 bases lay between the germline ends. The CDR3 DNA reads TGTGCCAGCACCCAGGCCACATTGGACACCGGGGAGCTGTTTTTT. Translating gives CASTQATLDTGELFF.

V is TRBV28 and J is TRBJ1-6; TRBD1 matches 9 bases. This CDR3 spans 15 amino acids. Germline V gives CDR1 MDHEN, CDR2 SYDVKM. Trimming removed 10 bases from V and 5 bases from J; junction bases left unmatched: 9. The CDR3 bases are TGTGCCACCTCCCCGGGACAGGGCCATAATTCACCCCTCCACTTT. Amino acid sequence: CATSPGQGHNSPLHF.

This rearrangement joins TRBV28 to TRBJ2-7; possibly TRBD1 for D (5 bases). The CDR3 has 14 amino acids. V lost 2 bases, J lost 6 bases, and 14 bases lay in between. Germline V gene lookup returns CDR1 MDHEN and CDR2 SYDVKM. CDR3 protein: CASSLGHRTSEQYF. CDR3 nucleotide sequence: TGTGCCAGCAGTTTAGGGCACAGGACCTCCGAGCAGTACTTC.

The rearrangement joins TRBV2 to TRBJ2-7, with D tentatively TRBD1 (6 bases). Looked up from germline, CDR1 is SNHLY and CDR2 is FYNNEI. CDR3 length: 14 residues. V gave up 4 bases and J gave up 0 bases, with 10 bases separating them. For the CDR3, the DNA is TGTGCCAGCAGTGTGCAGGGGAGCTCCTACGAGCAGTACTTC. Protein sequence: CASSVQGSSYEQYF.

This chain uses TRBV28 with TRBJ1-2, with D unresolved. Germline CDR1 reads MDHEN; CDR2 reads SYDVKM. CDR3 length equals 12 residues. V was shortened by 7 bases and J by 5 bases, with 11 bases between the two germline ends. CDR3 coding DNA: TGTGCCAGCATTGGCGGTCTATATGGCTACACCTTC. Translating gives CASIGGLYGYTF.

CDR3 in DNA: TGCGCCAGCAGCTTGGGACAGGCGTATTCACCCCTCCACTTT. It is translated as CASSLGQAYSPLHF. The chain combines TRBV5-1 with TRBJ1-6, with a tentative D call TRBD1 (6 bases). This CDR3 is 14 amino acids long. Germline V gene sequence: CDR1 SGHRS, CDR2 YFSETQ. V was pared by 0 bases and J by 8 bases, with 9 bases between.

The chain recombines TRBV9 with TRBJ2-7, with TRBD1 identical over 7 bases. The junction had 4 bases not matched to a gene; V was cut back by 1 base and J by 6 bases. Germline V gene sequence: CDR1 SGDLS, CDR2 YYNGEE. The CDR3 contains 13 residues. The DNA of the CDR3 is TGTGCCAGCAGCGTAACGGGACAGAGCGAGCAGTACTTC. This translates into CASSVTGQSEQYF.

The V gene is TRBV12-5, the J gene TRBJ2-7, with 7 bases lining up with TRBD1. The CDR3 has 14 amino acids. V shed 7 bases and J 0 bases; nucleotides not matched to a gene: 6. Germline values: CDR1 LGHNT, CDR2 FRNRAP. The CDR3 DNA is TGTGCTAGTGCCGAGACAGGGAGCTCCTACGAGCAGTACTTC. Translating it yields CASAETGSSYEQYF.

Sample share makes this clone large (0.1 to 1%). The same CDR3 arises from other DNA sequences in this sample as well. The chain links TRBV28 to TRBJ1-5, with 8 positions matching TRBD1. In germline, CDR1 is MDHEN, CDR2 SYDVKM. J lost 4 bases, V lost 8 bases, and 4 bases had no gene match. The CDR3 length is 13 residues. This chain's CDR3 is CASQYRGNQPQHF. As DNA, the CDR3 is TGTGCCAGCCAATACAGGGGGAATCAGCCCCAGCATTTT. Full variable domain (rest looked up from reference TRBV28 and TRBJ1-5): DVKVTQSSRYLVKRTGEKVFLECVQDMDHENMFWYRQDPGLGLRLIYFSYDVKMKEKGDIPEGYSVSREKKERFSLILESASTNQTSMYLCASQYRGNQPQHFGDGTRLSIL.

This chain uses TRBV6-4 with TRBJ2-3, with TRBD2 identical over 7 bases. The length of the CDR3 is 13 residues. Trimming removed 4 bases from V and 4 bases from J; junction bases left unmatched: 2. Per the germline V gene, CDR1 is MRHNA and CDR2 is SNTAGT. This CDR3 reads CASSGGGADTQYF. CDR3 nucleotide sequence: TGTGCCAGCAGTGGCGGGGGAGCAGATACGCAGTATTTT.

V is TRBV28 and J is TRBJ2-7; D remains ambiguous. The V gene's germline CDR1 is MDHEN and CDR2 SYDVKM. With 6 bases removed from V and 2 bases from J, the gap between germline ends came to 8 bases. The CDR3 covers 12 residues. CDR3 loop: CASSAGTYEQYF. The CDR3 DNA follows: TGTGCCAGCAGCGCAGGAACCTACGAGCAGTACTTC.

V is TRBV5-1 and J is TRBJ1-1; 7 positions agree with TRBD1. V gave up 4 bases and J gave up 4 bases; unmatched junction bases: 7. This CDR3 has 14 residues. From germline, CDR1 is SGHRS and CDR2 YFSETQ. This CDR3 reads CASSNGQVATEAFF. CDR3 in DNA: TGCGCCAGCAGCAATGGACAGGTTGCCACTGAAGCTTTCTTT.

This clone showed up just a few times. This sequence joins TRBV19 and TRBJ2-1, with TRBD2 matching 14 bases. The length of the CDR3 is 16 residues. V shed 3 bases and J 6 bases; nucleotides not matched to a gene: 4. Germline V gene data show CDR1 as LNHDA and CDR2 as SQIVND (reference sequence). This CDR3 is CASSILGLAGGNEQFF. In DNA form, the CDR3 reads TGTGCCAGTAGTATTCTAGGACTAGCGGGAGGCAATGAGCAGTTCTTC.

The chain is built from TRBV6-1 and TRBJ1-2, with 8 bases identical to TRBD1. Germline-derived CDR1 and CDR2 are MNHNS and SASEGT. Losses at the gene ends were 3 bases for V and 3 bases for J; bases not matched to a gene: 6. This CDR3 has 15 amino acids. CDR3 residues: CASSDQGAFYYGYTF. CDR3 DNA sequence: TGTGCCAGCAGTGACCAGGGGGCTTTTTACTATGGCTACACCTTC.

The chain employs TRBV5-1 and TRBJ2-7; 7 bases match TRBD1. Trimming at V came to 4 bases and at J to 3 bases, leaving 7 bases not matched to a gene. From germline, CDR1 is SGHRS and CDR2 YFSETQ. The CDR3 extends over 14 amino acids. CDR3 DNA sequence: TGCGCCAGCAGCGAGGGAAGGGGGCTCTACGAGCAGTACTTC. Translated, it gives CASSEGRGLYEQYF.

V is TRBV7-2 and J is TRBJ1-4, with TRBD1 identical over 9 bases. Unmatched junction bases numbered 7, after V lost 3 bases and J lost 5 bases. The CDR3 extends over 16 amino acids. The germline V gene has CDR1 SGHTA and CDR2 FQGNSA. The CDR3 sequence is CASSFQLGTGNEKLFF. The DNA of the CDR3 is TGTGCCAGCAGCTTCCAGTTAGGGACAGGGAATGAAAAACTGTTTTTT.

The rearrangement uses TRBV7-8 and TRBJ1-5, with TRBD1 matching 8 bases. This CDR3 is 15 amino acids long. Germline CDR1 and CDR2: SGHVS and FQNEAQ. J gave up 2 bases and V 3 bases, and 3 bases lay outside the gene matches. The CDR3 DNA reads as TGTGCCAGCAGCTTCCAGGGACAGGGCAATCAGCCCCAGCATTTT. Protein sequence: CASSFQGQGNQPQHF.

This clone has more than one count but fewer than ten. The chain couples TRBV7-2 to TRBJ2-1; 9 bases align to TRBD2. Trimming removed 5 bases from V and 4 bases from J; junction bases left unmatched: 15. From germline, CDR1 is SGHTA and CDR2 FQGNSA. The CDR3 is 18 residues long. The CDR3 DNA sequence: TGTGCCAGCAGCCACCCACCCCTTAGCGGGAGAGTTTACAATGAGCAGTTCTTC. This codes for CASSHPPLSGRVYNEQFF.